Below, 2 T cell receptor beta chains from the same sample are listed, as sequenced in a study of sequential checkpoint blockade in melanoma. Treatment defined: randomized to nivolumab then ipilimumab (arm A) or the reverse (arm B). The method was immunoSEQ multiplex PCR; TCRdb's version includes in-frame clones alone and lacks a portion of them. The table shows some 30,000 clones, with approximately 86% occurring only once. The sequencing used CD8+ T cells sorted from blood (inferred from file names), collected from a patient given nivolumab and ipilimumab in sequence. The source is a human donor with melanoma.

The chain recombines TRBV2 with TRBJ2-7, with TRBD1 as a possible D gene (5 bases). Germline V gene lookup returns CDR1 SNHLY and CDR2 FYNNEI. This CDR3 has 16 residues. Deletions cut 6 bases from V and 5 bases from J, with 23 bases between. The CDR3 DNA is TGTGCCAGCAGGGGGATGAAGGGGAAATCTACCCACGAGCAGTACTTC. Translated: CASRGMKGKSTHEQYF.

Of note for this clone: The same CDR3 arises from other DNA sequences in this sample as well. The gene calls are TRBV4-2 and TRBJ2-7; 13 nucleotides agree with TRBD2. The V segment lost 9 bases and the J segment 6 bases; nucleotides outside the gene matches: 17. The CDR3 is 17 residues long. Per the germline V gene, CDR1 is LGHNA and CDR2 is YNFKEQ. As DNA, the CDR3 is TGTGCCAGTAGCGTCGCATCAACTAGCGGGAGGGCCGCCGAGCAGTACTTC. Translated: CASSVASTSGRAAEQYF.